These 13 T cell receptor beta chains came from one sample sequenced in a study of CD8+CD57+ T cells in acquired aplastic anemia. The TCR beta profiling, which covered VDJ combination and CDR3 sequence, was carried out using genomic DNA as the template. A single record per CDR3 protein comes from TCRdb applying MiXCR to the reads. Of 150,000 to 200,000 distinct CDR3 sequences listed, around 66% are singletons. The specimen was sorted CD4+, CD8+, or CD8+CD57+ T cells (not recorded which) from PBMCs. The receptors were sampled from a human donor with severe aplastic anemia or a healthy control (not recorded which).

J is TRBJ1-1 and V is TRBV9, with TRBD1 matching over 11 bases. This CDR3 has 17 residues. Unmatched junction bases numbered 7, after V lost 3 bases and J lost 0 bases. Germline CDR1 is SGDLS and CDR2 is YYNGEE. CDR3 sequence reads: CASSAIGQGAMNTEAFF. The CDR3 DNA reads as TGTGCCAGCAGCGCGATAGGACAGGGGGCAATGAACACTGAAGCTTTCTTT.

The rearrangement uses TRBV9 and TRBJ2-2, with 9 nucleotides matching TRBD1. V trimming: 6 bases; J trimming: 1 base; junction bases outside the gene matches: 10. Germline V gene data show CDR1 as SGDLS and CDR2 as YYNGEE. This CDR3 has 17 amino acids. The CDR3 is CASNKRQGEENTGELFF. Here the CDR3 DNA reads TGTGCCAGCAACAAGCGACAGGGGGAGGAGAACACCGGGGAGCTGTTTTTT.

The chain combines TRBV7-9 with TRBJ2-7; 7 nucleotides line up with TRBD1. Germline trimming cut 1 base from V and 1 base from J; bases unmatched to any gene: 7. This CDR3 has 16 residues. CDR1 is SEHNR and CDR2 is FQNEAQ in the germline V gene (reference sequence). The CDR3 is CASSLVVWDRSYEQYF. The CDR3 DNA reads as TGTGCCAGCAGCTTAGTAGTCTGGGACAGATCCTACGAGCAGTACTTC.

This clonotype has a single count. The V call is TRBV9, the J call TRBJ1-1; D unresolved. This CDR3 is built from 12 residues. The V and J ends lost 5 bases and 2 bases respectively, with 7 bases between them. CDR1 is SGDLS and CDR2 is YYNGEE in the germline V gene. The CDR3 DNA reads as TGTGCCAGCAGACTCAGTAACACTGAAGCTTTCTTT. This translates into CASRLSNTEAFF.

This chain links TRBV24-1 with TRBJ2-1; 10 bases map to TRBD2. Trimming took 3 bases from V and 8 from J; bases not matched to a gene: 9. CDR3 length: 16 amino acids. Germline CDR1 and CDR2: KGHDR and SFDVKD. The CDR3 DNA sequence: TGTGCCACCAGTGATCCGGGACTAGCGAGGGAGGATGAGCAGTTCTTC. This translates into CATSDPGLAREDEQFF.

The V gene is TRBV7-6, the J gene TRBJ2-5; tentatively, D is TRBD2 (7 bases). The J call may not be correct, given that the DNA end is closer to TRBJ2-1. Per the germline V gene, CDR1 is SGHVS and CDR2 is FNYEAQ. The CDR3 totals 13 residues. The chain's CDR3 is CASNEGGDNEQFF. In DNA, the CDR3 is TGTGCCAGCAACGAAGGGGGGGACAATGAGCAGTTCTTC.

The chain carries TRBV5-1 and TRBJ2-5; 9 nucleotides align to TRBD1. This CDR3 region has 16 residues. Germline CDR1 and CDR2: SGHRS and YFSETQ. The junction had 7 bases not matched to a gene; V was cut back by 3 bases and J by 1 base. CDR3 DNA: TGCGCCAGCAGCTCCTTCTGGGACAGGGCCCAAGAGACCCAGTACTTC. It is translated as CASSSFWDRAQETQYF.

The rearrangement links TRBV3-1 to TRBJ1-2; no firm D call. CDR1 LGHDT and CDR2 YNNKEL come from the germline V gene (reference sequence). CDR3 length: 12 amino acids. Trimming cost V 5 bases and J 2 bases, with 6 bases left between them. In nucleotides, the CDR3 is TGTGCCAGCAGCTTCGAAAACTATGGCTACACCTTC. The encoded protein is CASSFENYGYTF.

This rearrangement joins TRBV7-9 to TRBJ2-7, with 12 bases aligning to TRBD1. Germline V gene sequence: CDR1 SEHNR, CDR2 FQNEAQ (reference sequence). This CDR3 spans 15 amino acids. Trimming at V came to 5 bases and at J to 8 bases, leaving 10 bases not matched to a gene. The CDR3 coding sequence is TGTGCCAGCAGCACCCTGGGACAGGGGGCGGGCAAGCAGTACTTC. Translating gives CASSTLGQGAGKQYF.

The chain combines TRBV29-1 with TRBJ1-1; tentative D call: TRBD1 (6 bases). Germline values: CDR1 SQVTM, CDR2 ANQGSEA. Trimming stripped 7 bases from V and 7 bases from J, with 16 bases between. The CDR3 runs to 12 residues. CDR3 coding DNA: TGCAGCGGGGGCGCGGGAGGGGGTGAAGCTTTCTTT. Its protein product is CSGGAGGGEAFF.

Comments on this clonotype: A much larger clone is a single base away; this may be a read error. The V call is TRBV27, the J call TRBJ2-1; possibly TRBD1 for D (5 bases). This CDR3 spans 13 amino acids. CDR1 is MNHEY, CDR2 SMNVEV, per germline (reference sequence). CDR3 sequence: CASTRQPNNGQFF. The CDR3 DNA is TGTGCCAGCACCCGACAGCCCAACAATGGGCAGTTCTTC.

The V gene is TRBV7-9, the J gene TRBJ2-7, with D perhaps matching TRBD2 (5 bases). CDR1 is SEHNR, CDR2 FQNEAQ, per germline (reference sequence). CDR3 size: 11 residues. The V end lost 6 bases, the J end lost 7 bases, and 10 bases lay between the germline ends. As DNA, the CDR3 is TGTGCCAGCAGTTCCTCGGGGGAGCAGTACTTC. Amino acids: CASSSSGEQYF.

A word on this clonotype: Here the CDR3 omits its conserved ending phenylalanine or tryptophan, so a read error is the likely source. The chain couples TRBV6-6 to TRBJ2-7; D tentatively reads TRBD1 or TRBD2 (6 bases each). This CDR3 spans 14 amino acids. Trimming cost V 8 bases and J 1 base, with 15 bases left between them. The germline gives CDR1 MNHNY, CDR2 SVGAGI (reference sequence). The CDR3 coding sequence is TGTGCCAGCGCTAAGGGGGGCTTATCCTACGAGCAGTACATC. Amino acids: CASAKGGLSYEQYI.